This is a list of T cell receptor beta chains from one sample in a study of molecular identifiers for immune sequencing clone quantification. TCRdb processed the PCR reads anew with MiXCR; each CDR3 protein has one entry. This table holds about 320,000 distinct CDR3 sequences, over 20% found once. The specimen was naive CD8+ T cells from blood, with Jurkat cell RNA spiked in. Receptors originate from a human donor in good health. Some libraries in this study had Jurkat cell RNA spiked in. CDR3s include the opening cysteine and the closing phenylalanine or tryptophan. A D gene is named only where the DNA matches it firmly. Not every row has a clone size; where given, it reads once, few, many or a size class.

len | d_gene | j_gene | v_gene | abundance | CDR3nt | CDR3aa
14 | - | TRBJ2-7 | TRBV6-1 | many | TGTGCCAGCAGTGCCCGGGACAACTCCTACGAGCAGTACTTC | CASSARDNSYEQYF
14 | - | TRBJ2-7 | TRBV12-3/TRBV12-4 | - | TGTGCCAGCAATATTAAGGGCCCACCTTTTGAGCAGTACTTC | CASNIKGPPFEQYF
11 | - | TRBJ2-7 | TRBV29-1 | few | TGCAGCGTGGCAGTTCCCTACGAGCAGTACTTC | CSVAVPYEQYF
15 | - | TRBJ1-5 | TRBV20-1 | - | TGCAGTGCTAGCGACGACAGCACTAGCAATCAGCCCCAGCATTTT | CSASDDSTSNQPQHF
13 | TRBD2 | TRBJ2-7 | TRBV30 | - | TGTGCCTGGAGTGCTGGACTAGAGTACGAGCAGTACTTC | CAWSAGLEYEQYF
14 | - | TRBJ2-7 | TRBV20-1 | - | TGCAGTGCTAGAGTTTCGGGAGCAACCTACGAGCAGTACTTC | CSARVSGATYEQYF
17 | TRBD1 | TRBJ1-2 | TRBV4-3 | few | TGCGCCAGCAGCCAAGATGGGGGGCAGGGGGCGAACTATGGCTACACCTTC | CASSQDGGQGANYGYTF
15 | TRBD1 | TRBJ1-1 | TRBV11-2 | few | TGTGCCACCACTATCGGGACAGGGGCGCCCACTGAAGCTTTCTTT | CATTIGTGAPTEAFF
14 | - | TRBJ1-5 | TRBV4-3 | many | TGCGCCAGCAGCCAAGGGGAAGGGATTCAGCCCCAGCATTTT | CASSQGEGIQPQHF
14 | - | TRBJ1-1 | TRBV4-3 | few | TGCGCCAGCAGCCAAGATTGGGGGGGGCTGTACGCTTTCTTT | CASSQDWGGLYAFF
16 | - | TRBJ1-5 | TRBV9 | few | TGTGCCAGCAGCGTAGACAGGGAGGAGGGCAATCAGCCCCAGCATTTT | CASSVDREEGNQPQHF
11 | - | TRBJ1-1 | TRBV7-6 | many | TGTGCCAGCAGAACCGGGTCTGAAGCTTTCTTT | CASRTGSEAFF
17 | - | TRBJ1-4 | TRBV20-1 | - | TGCAGTGCTAGCTCAATAACCGGGACCCGAACTAATGAAAAACTGTTTTTT | CSASSITGTRTNEKLFF
15 | - | TRBJ2-3 | TRBV20-1 | few | TGCAGTGCTAGAGATTATGAGGGAGAACCAGATACGCAGTATTTT | CSARDYEGEPDTQYF
15 | - | TRBJ1-1 | TRBV5-6 | - | TGTGCCAGCAGCTTGGCCGGGCAGGGGAGTACTGAAGCTTTCTTT | CASSLAGQGSTEAFF
15 | TRBD2 | TRBJ2-5 | TRBV7-6 | many | TGTGCCAGCAGTCCGCTGGGTAGCGGGAGCGAGACCCAGTACTTC | CASSPLGSGSETQYF
17 | - | TRBJ1-6 | TRBV4-3 | many | TGCGCCAGCAGCCAAGATTGGTCCGGGACACCTAATTCACCCCTCCACTTT | CASSQDWSGTPNSPLHF